These T cell receptor beta chains were read from a single sample in a study of shared T cell receptors in the human thymus. TCRdb keeps only in-frame clones here, not all; method: immunoSEQ multiplex PCR. The sample includes about 610,000 clones, approximately 88% of them seen just once. This sample also belongs to another study, concerning human thymus T cells.

Input material: thymocytes. These receptors originate from a boy younger than two with a congenital heart defect. Each CDR3 is given with its conserved first and last residue. The order of the fields is V gene, J gene, clone size, D gene, CDR3 protein, CDR3 DNA. D genes are given only for firm matches. The size of a clone is reported for some rows only, either as once, few or many, or as a class for expanded clones.

>TRBV4-1|TRBJ1-1|.|TRBD1
CASSPGQTNTEAFF
TGCGCCAGCAGCCCGGGACAGACGAACACTGAAGCTTTCTTT
>TRBV6-4|TRBJ1-1|.|.
CAILAPEAFF
TGTGCCATTCTAGCCCCGGAAGCTTTCTTT
>TRBV21-1|TRBJ1-5|.|.
CASSPRGSSRRVQPQHF
TGTGCCAGCAGCCCCCGGGGTTCCAGCCGGAGGGTGCAGCCCCAGCATTTT
>TRBV5-5|TRBJ2-7|.|TRBD2
CASSFGLAGGVWYEQYF
TGTGCCAGCAGCTTCGGACTAGCGGGAGGAGTATGGTACGAGCAGTACTTC
>TRBV25-1|TRBJ1-5|.|.
CASSESGGSNQPQHF
TGTGCCAGCAGTGAATCGGGAGGGAGCAATCAGCCCCAGCATTTT
>TRBV11-2|TRBJ1-2|.|TRBD1
CASSLGRGRKTNYGYTF
TGTGCCAGCAGCTTAGGCAGGGGGCGGAAAACAAACTATGGCTACACCTTC
>TRBV29-1|TRBJ1-4|.|.
CSVVLFPATNEKLFF
TGCAGCGTTGTTCTGTTCCCTGCAACTAATGAAAAACTGTTTTTT
>TRBV4-1|TRBJ1-2|.|TRBD1
CASSQETGGNYGYTF
TGCGCCAGCAGCCAAGAGACAGGGGGGAACTATGGCTACACCTTC
>TRBV5-6|TRBJ2-7|.|TRBD2
CASSLAGLAGSEQYF
TGTGCCAGCAGCTTGGCCGGCTTAGCGGGCTCCGAGCAGTACTTC
>TRBV28|TRBJ1-5|.|TRBD1
CASSPGGWDPHQPQHF
TGTGCCAGCAGTCCAGGGGGCTGGGACCCCCATCAGCCCCAGCATTTT
>TRBV9|TRBJ2-1|once|.
CASSVEAGHSYNEQFF
TGTGCCAGCAGCGTAGAAGCGGGACATTCCTACAATGAGCAGTTCTTC
>TRBV4-1|TRBJ2-5|.|.
CASSQGAEGTGETQYF
TGCGCCAGCAGCCAAGGAGCGGAGGGAACAGGAGAGACCCAGTACTTC
>TRBV11-1|TRBJ2-7|.|.
CASSLSPTQPVYEQYF
TGTGCCAGCAGCTTATCCCCGACACAACCCGTCTACGAGCAGTACTTC
>TRBV27|TRBJ2-2|.|TRBD2
CASSNVGLADTGELFF
TGTGCCAGCAGCAACGTGGGACTAGCGGACACCGGGGAGCTGTTTTTT
>TRBV10-3|TRBJ2-7|.|TRBD2
CAISPGGAYEQYF
TGTGCCATCAGCCCCGGGGGGGCCTACGAGCAGTACTTC